This T cell receptor (beta chain) was sequenced for a study of control samples from healthy donors and cancer patients (dated by TCRdb to 2020 to 2021). CDR1 and CDR2 (MGHRA, YSYEKL) derive from the germline V gene. V has 1 base trimmed and J has 7 bases trimmed; junction bases matching no gene number 3. The CDR3 runs 15 amino acids, cysteine and phenylalanine included. CDR3 DNA only is kept here, 45 bases in frame from base 1. Library creation used the immunoSEQ multiplex PCR assay. TCRdb retrieved this table from immuneACCESS and kept in-frame rearrangements only. Not all clones are present; in checked studies, unresolved V genes account for under half, and no reason is known for the remainder. Recorded for this sample are some 160,000 clones; roughly nine tenths of them occurred a single time. Jointly, the top ten make up 0.68% of the sample. With regard to this clone: Its antigen is unknown. The record has no base qualities; no much larger clone is one base away.

The receptor comes from a woman in her thirties in good health. Sample: blood. This receptor chain uses TRBV4-1 and TRBJ1-5, with 11 middle bases fitting TRBD1. The nucleotide sequence reads as follows: TGCGCCAGCAGCCAAGTCGGGGACAGGGGGCAGCCCCAGCATTTT. This is translated as CASSQVGDRGQPQHF.